This T cell receptor (beta chain) was recorded in a study of OX40 agonist ivuxolimab in advanced cancers. General observations from the study: Clonal expansion among partial responders at 0.1-3.0 mg/kg ranked near the lowest. Several nonresponders also turned out to have low normalized T-cell clonal expansion.

A word on this clone: The antigen is unknown.

Generated by immunoSEQ multiplex PCR, the TCRdb table keeps only in-frame clones and is missing some. The table has approximately 69,000 clones, around 85% seen once. The CDR3 is made up of 16 amino acids. In germline, CDR1 is MRHNA, CDR2 SNTAGT. V lost 6 bases and J lost 4, with 16 bases in between. Autoimmune disease history or systemic immunosuppression excluded patients. Sequencing was performed on CD4+ or CD8+ T cells sorted from blood, taken in a trial of the OX40 agonist ivuxolimab. The genes are TRBV6-4 and TRBJ2-6, with D perhaps TRBD2 (6 bases). This sequence originates from an adult with an advanced solid tumor such as melanoma, head and neck, liver or kidney cancer. The DNA of the CDR3 is TGTGCCAGCAGCCCGGAGGGCGCGCAAGGGGCCAACGTCCTGACTTTC. Translated, it gives CASSPEGAQGANVLTF.